This T cell receptor beta chain derives from a study of T cells after yellow fever vaccination. Synthesis of TCR cDNA relied on 5'RACE template switching, which attached a universal primer site and UMIs. MiXCR was run by TCRdb on the 5' RACE reads, yielding one entry per CDR3 protein. The sample carries a few hundred thousand distinct CDR3 sequences, 8.1% recorded once. This clonotype was seen a few times. Its antigen is unknown. Regarding the study as a whole: Clonotype sharing between CD4 and CD8 compartments was small.

Germline V gives CDR1 SGHTS, CDR2 YDEGEE. The CDR3 extends over 20 amino acids. The V and J ends lost 3 bases and 5 bases, in that order; junction bases with no gene match: 17. This receptor was obtained from a man aged 18 to 30 who received the YFV17D yellow fever vaccine. The sample here was PBMCs, taken 45 days after the first yellow fever vaccination. The V and J genes are TRBV5-8 and TRBJ2-2, with 12 bases lining up with TRBD2. CDR3 nucleotide sequence: TGTGCCAGCAGCTCCCGGACTAGCGGGGCCTTAAAAGGAAGGACCGGGGAGCTGTTTTTT. Translated: CASSSRTSGALKGRTGELFF.